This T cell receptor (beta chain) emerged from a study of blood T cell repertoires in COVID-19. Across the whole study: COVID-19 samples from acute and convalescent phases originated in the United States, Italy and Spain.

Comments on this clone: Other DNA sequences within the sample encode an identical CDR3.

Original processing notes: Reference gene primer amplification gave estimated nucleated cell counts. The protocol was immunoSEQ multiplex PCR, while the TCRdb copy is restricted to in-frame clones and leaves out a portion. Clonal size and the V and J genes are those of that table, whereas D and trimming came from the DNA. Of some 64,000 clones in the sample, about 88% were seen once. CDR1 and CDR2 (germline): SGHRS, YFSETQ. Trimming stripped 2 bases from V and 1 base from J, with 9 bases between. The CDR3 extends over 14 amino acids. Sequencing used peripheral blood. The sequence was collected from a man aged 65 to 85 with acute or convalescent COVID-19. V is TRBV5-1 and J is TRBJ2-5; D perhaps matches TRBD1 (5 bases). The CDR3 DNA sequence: TGCGCCAGCAGCTTAACGACAGCCCAAGAGACCCAGTACTTC. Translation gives CASSLTTAQETQYF.